Each of the 30 T cell receptor beta chains below was sequenced from the same sample in a study of blood T cell repertoires in COVID-19. Profiled with immunoSEQ multiplex PCR; TCRdb holds only in-frame clones, not every one. This sample has under 450,000 clones; roughly 90% occur once, and the top ten carry 7% to 7.5%. Sequencing used peripheral blood. Receptor source: a woman in her fifties or sixties with COVID-19, enrolled during active disease.

The table lists this clone with a few counts. The chain links TRBV7-2 to TRBJ2-7; 9 positions agree with TRBD1. Germline loops: CDR1 SGHTA, CDR2 FQGNSA. The CDR3 loop spans 15 amino acids. The V segment lost 5 bases and the J segment 3 bases; nucleotides outside the gene matches: 8. The CDR3 region is CASSPRTGAGYEQYF. In DNA form, the CDR3 reads TGTGCCAGCAGCCCCCGGACAGGGGCGGGCTACGAGCAGTACTTC.

The V and J genes are TRBV29-1 and TRBJ2-5, with 8 bases matching TRBD2. This CDR3 is 12 amino acids long. The germline V gene encodes CDR1 SQVTM and CDR2 ANQGSEA. Trimming took 7 bases from V and 4 from J; bases not matched to a gene: 5. This chain's CDR3 is CSGLAGGETQYF. CDR3 sequence (DNA): TGCAGCGGTCTTGCGGGGGGAGAGACCCAGTACTTC.

The chain joins TRBV19 to TRBJ2-6; D might be TRBD2 (5 bases). The V end was cut by 5 bases, the J end by 0 bases, with 8 bases between. The CDR3 has 15 amino acids. Germline CDR1 LNHDA, CDR2 SQIVND (reference sequence). CDR3 in amino acids: CASSVGSSGANVLTF. CDR3 coding DNA: TGTGCCAGTAGTGTGGGGAGCTCTGGGGCCAACGTCCTGACTTTC. The variable domain in full, completed from reference TRBV19 and TRBJ2-6, reads DGGITQSPKYLFRKEGQNVTLSCEQNLNHDAMYWYRQDPGQGLRLIYYSQIVNDFQKGDIAEGYSVSREKKESFPLTVTSAQKNPTAFYLCASSVGSSGANVLTFGAGSRLTVL.

This clone showed up just once. This chain connects TRBV7-2 to TRBJ1-5; a possible D gene is TRBD1 (6 bases). The CDR3 covers 15 residues. Germline lookup yields CDR1 SGHTA and CDR2 FQGNSA. Trimming took 5 bases from V and 7 from J, leaving 18 bases between them. The chain's CDR3 is CASSLLQGTGQPQHF. Written as DNA, the CDR3 is TGTGCCAGCAGCCTTTTACAGGGTACGGGACAGCCCCAGCATTTT. The full variable domain, rest sourced from reference TRBV7-2 and TRBJ1-5, is GAGVSQSPSNKVTEKGKDVELRCDPISGHTALYWYRQSLGQGLEFLIYFQGNSAPDKSGLPSDRFSAERTGGSVSTLTIQRTQQEDSAVYLCASSLLQGTGQPQHFGDGTRLSIL.

This clone was seen a few times. The chain combines TRBV5-8 with TRBJ1-5; 9 bases are shared with TRBD1. Germline V CDR1 and CDR2: SGHTS, YDEGEE. The CDR3 has 15 residues. Trimming removed 4 bases from V and 7 bases from J; junction bases left unmatched: 9. CDR3 in amino acids: CASSTGQGTGQPQHF. CDR3 DNA sequence: TGTGCCAGCAGCACAGGACAGGGGACGGGACAGCCCCAGCATTTT.

This sequence joins TRBV5-1 and TRBJ1-1; D might be TRBD1 (6 bases). In germline, CDR1 is SGHRS, CDR2 YFSETQ. V lost 4 bases and J 5 bases, leaving 15 bases between the germline ends. The CDR3 runs 14 residues. The CDR3 DNA reads as TGCGCCAGCAGCGTGCAGGGGAGAGAGACTGAAGCTTTCTTT. It is translated as CASSVQGRETEAFF.

CDR3 DNA: TGTGCCAGCAGCTTAGTGCAGGGGGCGGATGGCTACACCTTC. Translated: CASSLVQGADGYTF. This chain joins TRBV11-3 and TRBJ1-2, with 8 positions matching TRBD1. The CDR3 has 14 residues. J was trimmed by 6 bases and V by 1 base; bases with no gene match: 4. The germline gives CDR1 SGHNT, CDR2 YENEEA. Full variable domain (remainder filled in from reference TRBV11-3 and TRBJ1-2): EAGVVQSPRYKIIEKKQPVAFWCNPISGHNTLYWYLQNLGQGPELLIRYENEEAVDDSQLPKDRFSAERLKGVDSTLKIQPAELGDSAVYLCASSLVQGADGYTFGSGTRLTVV.

This rearrangement joins TRBV9 to TRBJ1-3; maybe TRBD1 (5 bases). V gave up 0 bases and J gave up 8 bases, with 12 bases separating them. From germline, CDR1 is SGDLS and CDR2 YYNGEE. This CDR3 has 14 residues. This CDR3 reads CASSVAAGVDTIYF. The CDR3, as DNA: TGTGCCAGCAGCGTAGCTGCGGGGGTGGACACCATATATTTT.

The CDR3 loop reads CASSQDGGDQPQHF. As DNA, the CDR3 is TGTGCCAGCAGCCAAGATGGAGGGGATCAGCCCCAGCATTTT. The gene calls are TRBV3-1 (or the pseudogene TRBV3-2) and TRBJ1-5, with D maybe TRBD1 (5 bases). The V gene's germline CDR1 is LGHDT and CDR2 YNNKEL (reference sequence). Trimming shortened V by 0 bases and J by 5 bases, and 8 bases separated the two germline ends. This CDR3 spans 14 amino acids.

The rearrangement uses TRBV30 and TRBJ1-2, with unresolved D. From germline, CDR1 is GTSNPN and CDR2 SVGIG (reference sequence). Trimming pared 4 bases from V and 6 bases from J, leaving 9 bases between. The CDR3 has 11 residues. DNA of the CDR3: TGTGCCTGGATACGGGGAAATGGCTACACCTTC. Translating it yields CAWIRGNGYTF.

The chain has TRBV7-3 and TRBJ2-6; D is undetermined. V was trimmed by 4 bases and J by 0 bases, leaving 7 bases between them. This CDR3 has 15 residues. From germline, CDR1 is SGHTA and CDR2 FQGTGA. The CDR3 loop is CASSSRNSGANVLTF. The DNA of the CDR3 is TGTGCCAGCAGCTCTAGGAACTCTGGGGCCAACGTCCTGACTTTC.

V usage is TRBV11-3 and J usage is TRBJ2-7; the match to TRBD1 covers 10 bases. Germline CDR1 SGHNT, CDR2 YENEEA. The CDR3 runs to 15 residues. Unmatched junction bases numbered 2, after V lost 1 base and J lost 2 bases. The CDR3 loop reads CASSLGQGATYEQYF. DNA for the CDR3: TGTGCCAGCAGCTTAGGACAGGGGGCCACCTACGAGCAGTACTTC.

This clone has ten or more counts. Written as DNA, the CDR3 is TGTGCCAGCAGCGTAAAAGCGGGGGATGAGACCCAGTACTTC. Residues: CASSVKAGDETQYF. The V and J genes are TRBV9 and TRBJ2-5; 8 bases fit TRBD2. The length of the CDR3 is 14 residues. CDR1 is SGDLS and CDR2 is YYNGEE in the germline V gene. V shed 1 base and J 5 bases; nucleotides not matched to a gene: 4.

The chain has TRBV6-2 or TRBV6-3 and TRBJ1-2; TRBD1 aligns across 9 bases. In germline, CDR1 is MNHEY, CDR2 SVGEGT. The CDR3 has 13 amino acids. Trimming took 6 bases from V and 8 from J; bases not matched to a gene: 7. The CDR3: CASSSGQGGGYTF. CDR3 sequence (DNA): TGTGCCAGCAGCTCGGGACAGGGAGGAGGCTACACCTTC.

This clone occurred a few times. The chain recombines TRBV30 with TRBJ1-1; D unresolved. The CDR3 covers 10 residues. Germline V gene sequence: CDR1 GTSNPN, CDR2 SVGIG (reference sequence). The V end lost 2 bases, the J end lost 5 bases, and 3 bases lay between the germline ends. Here the CDR3 reads CAWSRTEAFF. The CDR3 bases are TGTGCCTGGAGTCGTACTGAAGCTTTCTTT.

The rearrangement joins TRBV19 to TRBJ2-1, with 8 bases that match TRBD1. The junction had 6 bases not matched to a gene; V was cut back by 8 bases and J by 9 bases. The CDR3 is 12 residues long. Germline loops: CDR1 LNHDA, CDR2 SQIVND (reference sequence). The CDR3 DNA is TGTGCCAGTGGTTTAACAGGGGGTGAGCAGTTCTTC. Its protein product is CASGLTGGEQFF.

This clone was counted many times. Here the CDR3 reads CATSEAGTAYNEQFF. For the CDR3, the DNA is TGTGCCACCAGTGAGGCAGGTACGGCATACAATGAGCAGTTCTTC. This sequence joins TRBV24-1 and TRBJ2-1; D uncertain. The V and J ends lost 4 bases and 4 bases respectively, with 13 bases between them. This CDR3 contains 15 residues. Germline CDR1 and CDR2: KGHDR and SFDVKD.

This chain uses TRBV20-1 with TRBJ2-7, with D maybe TRBD1 (5 bases). V was pared by 3 bases and J by 3 bases, with 9 bases between. The germline CDR1 and CDR2 sequences are DFQATT and SNEGSKA (reference sequence). The CDR3 consists of 12 residues. CDR3 amino acids: CSASSRGYEQYF. The CDR3 DNA reads TGCAGTGCTAGTTCAAGGGGCTACGAGCAGTACTTC.

V and J are TRBV15 and TRBJ1-2; no reliable D call. V was pared by 0 bases and J by 3 bases, with 8 bases between. The CDR3 totals 14 residues. The germline gives CDR1 LNHNV, CDR2 YYDKDF (reference sequence). The DNA for the CDR3 is TGTGCCACCAGCAGAGATCCTACAGACTATGGCTACACCTTC. It encodes CATSRDPTDYGYTF.

V usage is TRBV14 and J usage is TRBJ1-2, with D unclear. The CDR3 contains 14 residues. The V end lost 4 bases, the J end lost 4 bases, and 13 bases lay between the germline ends. Germline CDR1 and CDR2: SGHDN and FVKESK. The CDR3 loop reads CASSLSGRSYGYTF. For the CDR3, the DNA is TGTGCCAGCAGCCTTTCCGGGAGAAGCTATGGCTACACCTTC.

The rearrangement joins TRBV7-3 to TRBJ1-2; D uncertain. The CDR3 totals 12 residues. The V and J ends lost 1 base and 8 bases respectively, with 8 bases between them. Germline CDR1 SGHTA, CDR2 FQGTGA. The CDR3 here is CASSLSGGGYTF. The CDR3 DNA follows: TGTGCCAGCAGCTTAAGCGGCGGGGGCTACACCTTC.

The table lists this clone with a few counts. V and J are TRBV4-3 and TRBJ1-1, with 7 bases matching TRBD1. The germline gives CDR1 LGHNA, CDR2 YSLEER. The V gene end was trimmed by 2 bases and the J gene end by 5 bases; junction bases not matched to a gene: 8. The CDR3 consists of 15 residues. The CDR3 spells CASSQNDRVGTEAFF. The CDR3 DNA follows: TGCGCCAGCAGCCAAAACGACAGGGTAGGAACTGAAGCTTTCTTT.

The V gene is TRBV7-8, the J gene TRBJ1-2; 7 bases agree with TRBD1. CDR1 is SGHVS and CDR2 is FQNEAQ in the germline V gene. This CDR3 has 14 residues. V lost 1 base to trimming and J lost 8 bases; unmatched junction nucleotides: 7. The chain's CDR3 is CASSLGDRVGGYTF. As DNA, the CDR3 is TGTGCCAGCAGCTTAGGAGACAGGGTAGGCGGCTACACCTTC. The whole variable domain, remainder taken from reference TRBV7-8 and TRBJ1-2, is GAGVSQSPRYKVAKRGQDVALRCDPISGHVSLFWYQQALGQGPEFLTYFQNEAQLDKSGLPSDRFFAERPEGSVSTLKIQRTQQEDSAVYLCASSLGDRVGGYTFGSGTRLTVV.

This sequence joins TRBV14 and TRBJ2-5; 7 bases match TRBD1. The CDR3 is 16 residues long. V dropped 0 bases and J dropped 5; count of bases not matched to a gene: 9. CDR1 and CDR2 from the germline V gene are SGHDN and FVKESK. The CDR3 loop reads CASSQDRLAGGETQYF. CDR3 bases: TGTGCCAGCAGCCAAGATCGCTTGGCAGGGGGTGAGACCCAGTACTTC. The entire variable domain, with the rest obtained from reference TRBV14 and TRBJ2-5, is as follows: EAGVTQFPSHSVIEKGQTVTLRCDPISGHDNLYWYRRVMGKEIKFLLHFVKESKQDESGMPNNRFLAERTGGTYSTLKVQPAELEDSGVYFCASSQDRLAGGETQYFGPGTRLLVL.

The J gene is TRBJ2-3, the V gene TRBV27, with 10 bases identical to TRBD2. CDR1 and CDR2 from the germline V gene are MNHEY and SMNVEV (reference sequence). V gave up 10 bases and J gave up 4 bases; unmatched junction bases: 8. The CDR3 loop spans 14 amino acids. The CDR3 DNA reads TGTGCCACTAAGCGGGGGGGCCATGCAGATACGCAGTATTTT. This codes for CATKRGGHADTQYF.

The genes are TRBV7-2 and TRBJ2-5, with TRBD2 matching 9 bases. Germline V lookup: CDR1 SGHTA, CDR2 FQGNSA. The CDR3 is 15 residues long. J was trimmed by 5 bases and V by 0 bases; bases with no gene match: 4. The CDR3 nucleotides are TGTGCCAGCAGCTTAGCAGGCGCGGGGGGGGAGACCCAGTACTTC. This translates into CASSLAGAGGETQYF. The full variable domain, its missing parts supplied by reference TRBV7-2 and TRBJ2-5, is GAGVSQSPSNKVTEKGKDVELRCDPISGHTALYWYRQSLGQGLEFLIYFQGNSAPDKSGLPSDRFSAERTGGSVSTLTIQRTQQEDSAVYLCASSLAGAGGETQYFGPGTRLLVL.

This clone was picked up one time. The chain uses TRBV5-1 and TRBJ2-7; 10 bases are shared with TRBD1. Germline V lookup: CDR1 SGHRS, CDR2 YFSETQ. V was clipped by 3 bases and J by 5 bases; unmatched bases: 2. The CDR3 covers 13 residues. The CDR3 is CASSSDRGHEQYF. In DNA, the CDR3 is TGCGCCAGCAGCTCCGACAGGGGGCACGAGCAGTACTTC.

CDR3 residues: CASSLSGQGAYEQYF. As DNA, the CDR3 is TGTGCCAGCAGTTTATCGGGACAGGGGGCCTACGAGCAGTACTTC. The J gene is TRBJ2-7, the V gene TRBV27; 11 nucleotides align to TRBD1. Germline V gives CDR1 MNHEY, CDR2 SMNVEV (reference sequence). CDR3 length equals 15 residues. The trim removed 0 bases at V and 2 bases at J, leaving 0 bases unmatched.

In this sample, this clone turned up a few times. The chain joins TRBV7-9 to TRBJ1-1; D may be TRBD1 (6 bases). There are 14 residues in the CDR3. V was cut by 6 bases and J by 4 bases, with 15 bases left in between. Germline CDR1 is SEHNR and CDR2 is FQNEAQ (reference sequence). CDR3 residues: CASRQAGDGTEAFF. The DNA for the CDR3 is TGTGCCAGCAGACAAGCAGGGGATGGCACTGAAGCTTTCTTT.

This clone was observed once. The chain couples TRBV3-1 (or the pseudogene TRBV3-2) to TRBJ1-5; D gene uncertain. The CDR3 covers 12 residues. Germline V lookup: CDR1 LGHDT, CDR2 YNNKEL (reference sequence). Trimming removed 1 base at V and 7 bases at J, with 5 bases between. CDR3 DNA sequence: TGTGCCAGCAGCCAAGCCTCCCAGCCCCAGCATTTT. This codes for CASSQASQPQHF.